This T cell receptor (beta chain) was observed in a study of PD-1 blockade in mismatch repair-deficient tumors. The study's findings and limits: After pembrolizumab, tumor-resident clones rose rapidly, then generally contracted before radiologic responses.

Trimming removed 2 bases from V and 5 bases from J, with 7 bases in between. Germline lookup yields CDR1 SGHDT and CDR2 YYEEEE. The CDR3 sequence is 13 residues long. The assay was immunoSEQ multiplex PCR, and TCRdb's table has in-frame clones only and misses some. This sample carries around 49,000 clones, 77% of them seen once, and the ten largest clones take around 3.5%. On this clone itself: What it recognizes is unknown.

Every patient had mismatch repair deficiency by PCR or immunohistochemistry. The TCR-sequenced patients were a few responders to pembrolizumab. The chain joins TRBV5-6 to TRBJ2-2, with no clear D. Here the sequenced sample was PBMCs, taken before pembrolizumab treatment. The sequence came from an adult with mismatch repair-deficient cancer. The CDR3 loop is CASSLEVTGELFF. CDR3 DNA sequence: TGTGCCAGCAGCTTAGAGGTGACCGGGGAGCTGTTTTTT.